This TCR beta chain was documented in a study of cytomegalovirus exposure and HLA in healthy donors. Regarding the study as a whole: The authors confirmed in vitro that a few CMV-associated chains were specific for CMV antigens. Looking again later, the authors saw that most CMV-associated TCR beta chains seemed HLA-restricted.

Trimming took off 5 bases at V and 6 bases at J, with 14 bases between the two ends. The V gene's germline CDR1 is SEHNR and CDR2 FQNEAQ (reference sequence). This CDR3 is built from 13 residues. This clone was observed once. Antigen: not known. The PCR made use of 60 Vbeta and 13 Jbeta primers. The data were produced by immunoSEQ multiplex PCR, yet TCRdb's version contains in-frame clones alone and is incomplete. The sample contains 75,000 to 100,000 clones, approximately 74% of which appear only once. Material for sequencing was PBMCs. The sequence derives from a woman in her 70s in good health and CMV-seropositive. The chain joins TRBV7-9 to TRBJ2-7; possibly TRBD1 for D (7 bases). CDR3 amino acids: CASSAGTVREQYF. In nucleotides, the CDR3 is TGTGCCAGCAGCGCGGGGACAGTGCGCGAGCAGTACTTC.